Sequencing of this T cell receptor (beta chain) was carried out in a study of T cells in Graves' hyperthyroidism and ophthalmopathy. Study at large: Peripheral blood was collected at initial diagnosis, before any treatment. Study results and limitations: Most clonotypes that expanded in the thyroid above 0.001 also showed up in blood.

This clonotype was seen more than once but under ten times. Its antigen is not known. RNA transcripts yielded amplified TCR beta CDR3 regions. The primer set for the first-round RT-PCR of the TCR CDR3 was HTBI. TCRdb reprocessed the multiplex PCR reads with MiXCR, giving one entry per CDR3 protein. The sample has 450,000 to 550,000 distinct CDR3 sequences; approximately 25% are singletons. Diagnoses used clinical symptoms, serum thyroxine and TRAb, thyroid ultrasound and orbital computed tomography. This clonotype originated in a woman in her 30s with Graves' ophthalmopathy. The specimen was blood.

CDR3 sequence (DNA): TGCAGTGCACCACTAGCGGGGTCCTACGAGCAGTACTTC. Its translation is CSAPLAGSYEQYF. The V and J genes are TRBV20-1 and TRBJ2-7; 10 bases align to TRBD2. This CDR3 has 13 amino acids. Germline values: CDR1 DFQATT, CDR2 SNEGSKA (reference sequence). J gave up 1 base and V 6 bases, and 3 bases lay outside the gene matches.